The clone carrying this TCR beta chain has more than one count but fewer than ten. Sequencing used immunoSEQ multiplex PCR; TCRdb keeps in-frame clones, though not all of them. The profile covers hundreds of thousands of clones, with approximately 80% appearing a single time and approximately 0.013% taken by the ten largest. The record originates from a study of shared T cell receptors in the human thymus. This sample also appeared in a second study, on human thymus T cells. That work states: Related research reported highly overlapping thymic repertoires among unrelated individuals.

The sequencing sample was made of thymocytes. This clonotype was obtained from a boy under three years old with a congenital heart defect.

This CDR3 reads CATSTSSGRGNEQFF. CDR3 DNA: TGTGCCACCAGCACAAGTAGCGGGAGGGGTAATGAGCAGTTCTTC. This chain connects TRBV15 to TRBJ2-1, with 11 nucleotides matching TRBD2. Germline lookup yields CDR1 LNHNV and CDR2 YYDKDF (reference sequence). The CDR3 totals 15 residues. Trimming took 4 bases from V and 7 from J; bases not matched to a gene: 6.